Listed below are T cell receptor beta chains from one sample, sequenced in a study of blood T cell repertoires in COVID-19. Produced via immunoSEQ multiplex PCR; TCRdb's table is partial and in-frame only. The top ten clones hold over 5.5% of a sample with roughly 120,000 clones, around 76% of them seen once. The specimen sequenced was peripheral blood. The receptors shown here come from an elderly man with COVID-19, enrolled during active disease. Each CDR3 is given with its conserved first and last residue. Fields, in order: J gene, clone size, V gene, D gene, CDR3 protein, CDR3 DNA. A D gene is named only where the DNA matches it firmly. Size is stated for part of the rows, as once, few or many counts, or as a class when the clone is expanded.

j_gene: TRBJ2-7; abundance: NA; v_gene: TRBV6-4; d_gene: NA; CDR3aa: CASSDSAYEQYF; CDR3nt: TGTGCCAGCAGTGATTCAGCCTACGAGCAGTACTTC
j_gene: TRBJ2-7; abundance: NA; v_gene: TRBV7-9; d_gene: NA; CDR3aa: CASRGNRSLDEQYF; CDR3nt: TGTGCCAGCAGAGGCAACAGGTCTCTGGACGAGCAGTACTTC
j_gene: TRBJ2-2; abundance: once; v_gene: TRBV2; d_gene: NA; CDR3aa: CASRRRESTGELFF; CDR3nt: TGTGCCAGCAGAAGGCGGGAAAGCACCGGGGAGCTGTTTTTT
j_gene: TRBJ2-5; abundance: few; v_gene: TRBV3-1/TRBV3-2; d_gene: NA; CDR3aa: CASSQVNLKETQYF; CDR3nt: TGTGCCAGCAGCCAAGTCAACTTGAAGGAGACCCAGTACTTC
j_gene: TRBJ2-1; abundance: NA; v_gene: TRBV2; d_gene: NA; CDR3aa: CASTTTVNEQFF; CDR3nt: TGTGCCAGCACCACGACAGTTAATGAGCAGTTCTTC
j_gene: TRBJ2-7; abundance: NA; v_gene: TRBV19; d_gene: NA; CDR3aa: CASSDLTSNPYEQYF; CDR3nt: TGTGCCAGTAGTGACCTAACTAGCAATCCCTACGAGCAGTACTTC
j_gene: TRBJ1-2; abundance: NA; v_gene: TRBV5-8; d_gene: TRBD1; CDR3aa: CASSPRTGGFYGYTF; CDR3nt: TGTGCCAGCAGTCCACGGACAGGGGGATTCTATGGCTACACCTTC
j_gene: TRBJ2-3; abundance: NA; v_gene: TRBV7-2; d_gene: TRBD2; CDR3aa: CASSQRREAPDTQYF; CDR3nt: TGTGCCAGCAGCCAGCGGCGGGAGGCCCCAGATACGCAGTATTTT
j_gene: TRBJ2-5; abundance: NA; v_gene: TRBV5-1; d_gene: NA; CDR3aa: CASSFRGAGETQYF; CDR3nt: TGCGCCAGCAGCTTCCGGGGGGCGGGCGAGACCCAGTACTTC
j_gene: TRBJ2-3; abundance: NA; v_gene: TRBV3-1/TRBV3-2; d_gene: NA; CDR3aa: CASSQGGRGKGSSTDTQYF; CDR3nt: TGTGCCAGCAGCCAAGGTGGTCGGGGAAAGGGATCTAGCACAGATACGCAGTATTTT
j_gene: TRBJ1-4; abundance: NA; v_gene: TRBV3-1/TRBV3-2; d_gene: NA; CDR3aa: CASRAGYEKLFF; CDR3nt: TGTGCCAGCAGGGCAGGGTATGAAAAACTGTTTTTT
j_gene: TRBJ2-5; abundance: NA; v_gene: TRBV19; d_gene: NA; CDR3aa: CASSIGQAKGWETQYF; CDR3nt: TGTGCCAGTAGTATCGGGCAGGCCAAGGGGTGGGAGACCCAGTACTTC
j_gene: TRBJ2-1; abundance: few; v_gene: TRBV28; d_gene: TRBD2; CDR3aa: CASSFSGRHNEQFF; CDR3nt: TGTGCCAGCAGTTTTAGCGGGAGACACAATGAGCAGTTCTTC
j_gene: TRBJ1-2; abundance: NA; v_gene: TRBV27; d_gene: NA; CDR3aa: CASSLIGGNYGYTF; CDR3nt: TGTGCCAGCAGTTTAATCGGGGGGAACTATGGCTACACCTTC
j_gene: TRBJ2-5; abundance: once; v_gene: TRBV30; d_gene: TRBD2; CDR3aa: CAATGLAGVQETQYF; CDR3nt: TGTGCCGCTACGGGACTAGCGGGAGTCCAAGAGACCCAGTACTTC
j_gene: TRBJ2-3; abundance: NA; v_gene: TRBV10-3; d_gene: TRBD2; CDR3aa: CAIKASGSTDTQYF; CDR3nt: TGTGCCATCAAGGCTAGCGGGAGCACAGATACGCAGTATTTT
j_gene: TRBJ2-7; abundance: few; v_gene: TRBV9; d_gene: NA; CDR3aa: CASSVYPSSYEQYF; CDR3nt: TGTGCCAGCAGCGTATACCCTAGCTCCTACGAGCAGTACTTC
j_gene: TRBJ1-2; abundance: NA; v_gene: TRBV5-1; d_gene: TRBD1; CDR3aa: CASSLRQGDYGYTF; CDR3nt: TGCGCCAGCAGCCTAAGACAGGGGGACTATGGCTACACCTTC
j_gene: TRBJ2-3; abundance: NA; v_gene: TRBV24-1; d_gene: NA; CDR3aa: CATSLESTDTQYF; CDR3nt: TGTGCCACCAGTCTCGAGTCCACAGATACGCAGTATTTT
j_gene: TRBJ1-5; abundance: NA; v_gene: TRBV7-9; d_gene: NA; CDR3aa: CASTQGNQPQHF; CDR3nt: TGTGCCAGCACTCAGGGGAATCAGCCCCAGCATTTT
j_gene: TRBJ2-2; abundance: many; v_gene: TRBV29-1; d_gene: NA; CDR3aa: CSAEVLRTGLNTGELFF; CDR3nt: TGCAGCGCCGAGGTCCTAAGAACAGGGTTGAACACCGGGGAGCTGTTTTTT
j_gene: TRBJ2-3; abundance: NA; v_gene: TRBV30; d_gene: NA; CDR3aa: CASRPRSTDTQYF; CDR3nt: TGTGCCTCCCGCCCTAGGAGCACAGATACGCAGTATTTT
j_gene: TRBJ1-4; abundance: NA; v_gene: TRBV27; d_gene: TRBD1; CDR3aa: CASSSTGGATNEKLFF; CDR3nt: TGTGCCAGCAGTTCTACAGGGGGCGCAACTAATGAAAAACTGTTTTTT
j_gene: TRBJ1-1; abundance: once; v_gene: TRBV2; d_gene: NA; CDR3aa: CASNQAKAFF; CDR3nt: TGTGCCAGCAACCAGGCTAAAGCTTTCTTT
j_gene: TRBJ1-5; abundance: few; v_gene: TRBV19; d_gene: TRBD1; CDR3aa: CASSGNRGPYQPQHF; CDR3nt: TGTGCCAGTAGCGGTAACAGGGGTCCCTATCAGCCCCAGCATTTT
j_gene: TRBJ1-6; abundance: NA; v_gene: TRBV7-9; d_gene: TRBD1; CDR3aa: CASSLVWGDRRSLHF; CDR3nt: TGTGCCAGCAGCTTAGTCTGGGGGGACAGGAGGTCCCTCCACTTT
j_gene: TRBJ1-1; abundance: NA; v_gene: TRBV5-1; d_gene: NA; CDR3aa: CASSFGVAGEGDTEAFF; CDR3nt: TGCGCCAGCAGCTTCGGGGTCGCAGGGGAAGGGGACACTGAAGCTTTCTTT
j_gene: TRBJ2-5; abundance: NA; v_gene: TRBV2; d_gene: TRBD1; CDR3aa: CASSGNRGSETQYF; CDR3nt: TGTGCCAGCAGTGGGAACAGGGGCTCAGAGACCCAGTACTTC
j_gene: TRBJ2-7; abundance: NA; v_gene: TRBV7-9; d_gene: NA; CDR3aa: CASRFDRTDYEQYF; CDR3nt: TGTGCCAGCAGATTTGACAGGACGGACTACGAGCAGTACTTC
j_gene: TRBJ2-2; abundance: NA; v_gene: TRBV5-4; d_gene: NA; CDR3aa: CASSFGTPLNTGELFF; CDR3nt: TGTGCCAGCAGCTTTGGGACTCCACTCAACACCGGGGAGCTGTTTTTT
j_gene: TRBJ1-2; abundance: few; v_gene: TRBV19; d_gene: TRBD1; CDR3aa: CASITNRGGNYGYTF; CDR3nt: TGTGCCAGTATCACCAACAGGGGTGGAAACTATGGCTACACCTTC
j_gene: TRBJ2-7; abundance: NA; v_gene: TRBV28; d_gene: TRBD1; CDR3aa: CASSLTGQGVYEQYF; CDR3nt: TGTGCCAGCAGTCTTACGGGACAGGGAGTATACGAGCAGTACTTC
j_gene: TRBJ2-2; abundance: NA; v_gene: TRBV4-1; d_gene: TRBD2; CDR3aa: CASSQGLADLSKGAGELFF; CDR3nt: TGCGCCAGCAGCCAAGGGCTAGCGGACCTATCTAAGGGAGCCGGGGAGCTGTTTTTT
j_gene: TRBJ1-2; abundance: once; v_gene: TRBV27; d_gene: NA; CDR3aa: CASSSSRTAFYGYTF; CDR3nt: TGTGCCAGCAGTTCTTCTCGGACTGCCTTCTATGGCTACACCTTC
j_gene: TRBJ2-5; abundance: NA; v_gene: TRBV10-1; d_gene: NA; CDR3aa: CASSESIAKNTQETQYF; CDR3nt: TGCGCCAGCAGTGAGTCGATAGCAAAAAACACCCAAGAGACCCAGTACTTC
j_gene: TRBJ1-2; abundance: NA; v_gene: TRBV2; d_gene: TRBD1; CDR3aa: CASSWDSSSYGYTF; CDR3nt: TGTGCCAGCAGCTGGGACAGTAGTTCCTATGGCTACACCTTC
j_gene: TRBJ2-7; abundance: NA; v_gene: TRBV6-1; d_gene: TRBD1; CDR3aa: CASSEPGQGASYEQYF; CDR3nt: TGTGCCAGCAGTGAGCCGGGACAGGGGGCCTCCTACGAGCAGTACTTC
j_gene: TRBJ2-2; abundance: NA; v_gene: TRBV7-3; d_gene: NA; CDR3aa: CASSSYLGELFF; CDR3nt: TGTGCCAGCAGCTCCTACCTCGGGGAGCTGTTTTTT
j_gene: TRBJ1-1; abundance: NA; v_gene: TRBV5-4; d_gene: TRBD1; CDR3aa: CASSSGQSYTEAFF; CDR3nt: TGTGCCAGCAGCTCGGGACAGTCCTACACTGAAGCTTTCTTT
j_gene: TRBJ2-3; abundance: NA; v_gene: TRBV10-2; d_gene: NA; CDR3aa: CASSVTRPTTDTQYF; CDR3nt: TGCGCCAGCAGTGTAACCAGGCCCACCACAGATACGCAGTATTTT
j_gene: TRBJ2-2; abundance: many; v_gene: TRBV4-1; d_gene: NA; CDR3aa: CASKPLFSGTGELFF; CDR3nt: TGCGCCAGTAAGCCTTTATTTTCGGGGACCGGGGAGCTGTTTTTT
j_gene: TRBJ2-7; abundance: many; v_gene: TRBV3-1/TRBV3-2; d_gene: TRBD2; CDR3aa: CASSPSSGTSYEQYF; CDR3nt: TGTGCCAGCAGCCCTTCTAGCGGGACCTCCTACGAGCAGTACTTC
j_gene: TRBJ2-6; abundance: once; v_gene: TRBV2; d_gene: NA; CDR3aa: CASIGDSGANVLTF; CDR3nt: TGTGCCAGCATCGGGGACTCTGGGGCCAACGTCCTGACTTTC